The entry below gives a single T cell receptor (beta chain) sequence along with its context. This record belongs to a study of blood T cell repertoires in COVID-19. Study overall: Sources were T cells, B-cell-depleted T cells, or PBMCs; the material itself was cDNA or gDNA.

Deletions cut 7 bases from V and 1 base from J, with 9 bases between. This CDR3 spans 13 amino acids. Germline CDR1 MNHNY, CDR2 SVGAGI (reference sequence). Some clones are missing from TCRdb's copy, which holds only in-frame ones; the method was immunoSEQ multiplex PCR. Of nearly 250,000 clones in the sample, 86% were seen once. Input material: peripheral blood. This TCR came from a woman older than 75 with COVID-19, enrolled during active disease. This rearrangement joins TRBV6-6 to TRBJ2-3; D is unclear. This CDR3 reads CASIFSGTDTQYF. The DNA for the CDR3 is TGTGCCAGCATATTCTCTGGCACAGATACGCAGTATTTT.